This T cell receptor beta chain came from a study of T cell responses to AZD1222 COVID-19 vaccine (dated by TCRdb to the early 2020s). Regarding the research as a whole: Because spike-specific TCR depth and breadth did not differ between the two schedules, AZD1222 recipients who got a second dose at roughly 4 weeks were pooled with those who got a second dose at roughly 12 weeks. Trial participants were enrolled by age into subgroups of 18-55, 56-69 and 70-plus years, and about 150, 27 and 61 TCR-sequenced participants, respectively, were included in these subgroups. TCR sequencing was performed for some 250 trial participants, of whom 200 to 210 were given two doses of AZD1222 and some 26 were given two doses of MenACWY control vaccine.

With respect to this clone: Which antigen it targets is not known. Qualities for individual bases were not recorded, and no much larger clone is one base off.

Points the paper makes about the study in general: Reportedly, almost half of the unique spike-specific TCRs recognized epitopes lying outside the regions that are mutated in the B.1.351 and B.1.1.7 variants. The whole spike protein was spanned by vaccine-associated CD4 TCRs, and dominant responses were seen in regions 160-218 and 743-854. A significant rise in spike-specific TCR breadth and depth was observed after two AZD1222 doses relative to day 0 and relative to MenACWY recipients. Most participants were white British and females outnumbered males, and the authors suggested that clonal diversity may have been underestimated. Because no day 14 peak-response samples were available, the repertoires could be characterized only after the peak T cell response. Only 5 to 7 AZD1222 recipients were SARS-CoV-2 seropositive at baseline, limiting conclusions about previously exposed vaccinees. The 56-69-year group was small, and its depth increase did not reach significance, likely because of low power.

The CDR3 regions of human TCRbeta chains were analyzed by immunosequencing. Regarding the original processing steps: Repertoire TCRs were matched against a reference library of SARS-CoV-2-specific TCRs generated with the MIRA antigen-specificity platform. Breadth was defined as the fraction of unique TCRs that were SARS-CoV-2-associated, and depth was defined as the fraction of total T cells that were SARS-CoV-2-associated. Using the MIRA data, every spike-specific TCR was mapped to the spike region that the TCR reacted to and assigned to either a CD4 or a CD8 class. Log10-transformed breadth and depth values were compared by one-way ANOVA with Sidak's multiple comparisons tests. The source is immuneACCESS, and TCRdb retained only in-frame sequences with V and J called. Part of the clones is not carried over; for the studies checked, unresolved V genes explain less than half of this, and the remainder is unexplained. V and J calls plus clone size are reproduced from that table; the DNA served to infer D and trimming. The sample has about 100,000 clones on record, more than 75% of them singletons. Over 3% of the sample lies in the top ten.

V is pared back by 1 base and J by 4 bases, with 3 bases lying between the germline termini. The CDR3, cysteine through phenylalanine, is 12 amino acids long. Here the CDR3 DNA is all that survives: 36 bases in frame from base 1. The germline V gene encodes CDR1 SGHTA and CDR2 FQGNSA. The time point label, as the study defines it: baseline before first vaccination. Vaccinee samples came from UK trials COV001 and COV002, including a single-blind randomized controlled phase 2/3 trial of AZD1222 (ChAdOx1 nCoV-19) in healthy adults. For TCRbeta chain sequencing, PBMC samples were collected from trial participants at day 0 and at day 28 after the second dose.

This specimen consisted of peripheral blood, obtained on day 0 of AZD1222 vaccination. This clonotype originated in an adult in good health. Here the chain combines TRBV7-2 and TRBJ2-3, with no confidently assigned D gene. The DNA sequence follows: TGTGCCAGCAGCTTAGTACCAGATACGCAGTATTTT. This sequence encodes CASSLVPDTQYF.